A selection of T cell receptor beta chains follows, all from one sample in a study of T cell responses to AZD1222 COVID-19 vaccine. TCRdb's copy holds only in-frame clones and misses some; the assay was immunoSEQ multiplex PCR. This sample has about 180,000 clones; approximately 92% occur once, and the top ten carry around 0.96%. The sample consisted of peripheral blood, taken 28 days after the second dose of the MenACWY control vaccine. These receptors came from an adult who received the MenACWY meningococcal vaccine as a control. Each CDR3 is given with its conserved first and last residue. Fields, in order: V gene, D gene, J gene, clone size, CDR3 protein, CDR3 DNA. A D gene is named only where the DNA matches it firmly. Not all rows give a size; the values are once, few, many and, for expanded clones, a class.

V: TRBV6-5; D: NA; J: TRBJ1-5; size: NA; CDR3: CASSLGGKTQHF; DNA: TGTGCCAGCAGCCTCGGTGGGAAAACCCAGCATTTT
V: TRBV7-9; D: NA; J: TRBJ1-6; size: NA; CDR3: CASSLSRGNSPLHF; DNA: TGTGCCAGCAGCTTGTCCCGGGGCAATTCACCCCTCCACTTT
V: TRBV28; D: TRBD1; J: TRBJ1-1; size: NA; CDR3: CASSFSAGGAGTEAFF; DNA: TGTGCCAGCAGTTTTTCTGCAGGGGGCGCAGGAACTGAAGCTTTCTTT
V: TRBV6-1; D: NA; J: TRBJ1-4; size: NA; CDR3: CASSERGQPNEKLFF; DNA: TGTGCCAGCAGTGAAAGAGGACAGCCTAATGAAAAACTGTTTTTT
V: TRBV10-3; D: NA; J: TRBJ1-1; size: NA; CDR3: CAISERGNTEAFF; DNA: TGTGCCATCAGTGAGAGGGGGAACACTGAAGCTTTCTTT
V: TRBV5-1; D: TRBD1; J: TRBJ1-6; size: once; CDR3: CASSYGTGGLNSPLHF; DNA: TGCGCCAGCAGCTATGGGACAGGGGGCTTGAATTCACCCCTCCACTTT
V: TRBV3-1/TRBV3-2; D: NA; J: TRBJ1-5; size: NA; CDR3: CASSLDRYQPQHF; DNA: TGTGCCAGCAGCCTTGACAGGTATCAGCCCCAGCATTTT
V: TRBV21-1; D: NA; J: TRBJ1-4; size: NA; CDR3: CASSGGPQGVSLTNEKLFF; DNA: TGTGCCAGCAGCGGTGGCCCACAGGGGGTCTCGTTAACTAATGAAAAACTGTTTTTT
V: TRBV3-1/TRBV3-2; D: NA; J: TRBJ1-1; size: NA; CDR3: CASSQGRVTEAFF; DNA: TGTGCCAGCAGCCAGGGACGCGTCACTGAAGCTTTCTTT
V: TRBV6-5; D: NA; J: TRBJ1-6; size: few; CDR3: CASSISGPDNSPLHF; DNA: TGTGCCAGCAGTATATCCGGCCCCGATAATTCACCCCTCCACTTT
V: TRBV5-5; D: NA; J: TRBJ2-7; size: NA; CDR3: CASSLGQVTYEQYF; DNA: TGTGCCAGCAGCTTGGGACAGGTGACCTACGAGCAGTACTTC
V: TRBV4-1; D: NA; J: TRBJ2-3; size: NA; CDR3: CASGKGGSATSTDTQYF; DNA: TGCGCCAGCGGCAAGGGGGGGAGTGCAACTAGCACAGATACGCAGTATTTT
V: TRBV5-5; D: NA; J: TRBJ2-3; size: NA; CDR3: CASSFSSTDTQYF; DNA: TGTGCCAGCAGCTTTAGCTCCACAGATACGCAGTATTTT
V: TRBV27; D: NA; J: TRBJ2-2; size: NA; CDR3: CASSLNPVGGELFF; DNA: TGTGCCAGCAGTTTAAATCCGGTGGGCGGGGAGCTGTTTTTT
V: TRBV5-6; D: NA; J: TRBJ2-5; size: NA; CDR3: CASRFRGTRVETQYF; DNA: TGTGCCAGCAGATTTAGAGGGACACGGGTGGAGACCCAGTACTTC
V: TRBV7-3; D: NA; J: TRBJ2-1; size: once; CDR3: CASSPTGTPNNEQFF; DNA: TGTGCCAGCAGCCCAACAGGGACACCGAACAATGAGCAGTTCTTC
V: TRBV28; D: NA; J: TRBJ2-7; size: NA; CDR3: CASSPGGLATYEQYF; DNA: TGTGCCAGCAGTCCGGGTGGCCTAGCTACCTACGAGCAGTACTTC
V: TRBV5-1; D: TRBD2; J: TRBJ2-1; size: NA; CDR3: CASSSGLTPHHEQFF; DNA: TGCGCCAGCAGCTCGGGACTAACCCCACACCATGAGCAGTTCTTC
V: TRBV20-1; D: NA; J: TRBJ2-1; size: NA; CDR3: CSAEVHNEQFF; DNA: TGCAGTGCCGAGGTTCACAATGAGCAGTTCTTC
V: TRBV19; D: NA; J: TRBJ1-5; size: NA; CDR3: CASRWAQNQPQHF; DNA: TGTGCCAGTAGATGGGCCCAGAATCAGCCCCAGCATTTT
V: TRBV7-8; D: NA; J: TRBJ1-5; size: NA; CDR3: CASSSVGNQPQHF; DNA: TGTGCCAGCAGCTCTGTTGGTAATCAGCCCCAGCATTTT
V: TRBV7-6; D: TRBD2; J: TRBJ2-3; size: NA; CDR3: CASSSGLAGEDTQYF; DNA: TGTGCCAGCAGCTCAGGACTAGCGGGGGAGGATACGCAGTATTTT
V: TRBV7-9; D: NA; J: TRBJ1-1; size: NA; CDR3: CASSFPGRYTEAFF; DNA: TGTGCCAGCAGCTTCCCAGGTAGATACACTGAAGCTTTCTTT
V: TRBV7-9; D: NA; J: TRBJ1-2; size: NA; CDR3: CASSLDLGTYGYTF; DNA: TGTGCCAGCAGCTTAGATCTAGGTACCTATGGCTACACCTTC
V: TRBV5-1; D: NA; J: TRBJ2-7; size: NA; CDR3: CASSFETGPEQYF; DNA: TGCGCCAGCAGCTTCGAAACAGGACCCGAGCAGTACTTC
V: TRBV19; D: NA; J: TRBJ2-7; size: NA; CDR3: CASSIGGDSYEQYF; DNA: TGTGCCAGTAGTATCGGCGGAGACTCCTACGAGCAGTACTTC
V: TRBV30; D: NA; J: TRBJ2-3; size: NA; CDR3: CAWSWSGDTQYF; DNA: TGTGCCTGGAGCTGGTCCGGAGATACGCAGTATTTT
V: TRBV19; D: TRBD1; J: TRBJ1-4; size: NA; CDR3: CASGGGPGQGSEKLFF; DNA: TGTGCCAGTGGAGGGGGACCGGGACAGGGAAGTGAAAAACTGTTTTTT
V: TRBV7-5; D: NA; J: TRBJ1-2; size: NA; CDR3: CVRSYAQFVRDRAGVSYGYTF; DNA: TGTGTCAGAAGCTATGCTCAATTCGTCCGGGACAGGGCCGGGGTTAGCTATGGCTACACCTTC
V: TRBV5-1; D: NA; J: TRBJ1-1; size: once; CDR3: CASSPGPANTEAFF; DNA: TGCGCCAGCAGCCCCGGACCGGCGAACACTGAAGCTTTCTTT
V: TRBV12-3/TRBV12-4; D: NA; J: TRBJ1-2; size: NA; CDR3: CASSLLAGRGYTF; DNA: TGTGCCAGCAGTTTATTGGCGGGTCGAGGCTACACCTTC
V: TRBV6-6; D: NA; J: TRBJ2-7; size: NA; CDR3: CASSSEQRPFEQYF; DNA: TGTGCCAGCAGTTCTGAGCAGAGGCCATTCGAGCAGTACTTC
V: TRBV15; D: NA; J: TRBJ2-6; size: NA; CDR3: CATSVSGANVLTF; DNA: TGTGCCACCAGTGTCTCTGGGGCCAACGTCCTGACTTTC
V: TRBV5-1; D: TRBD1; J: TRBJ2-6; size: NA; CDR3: CASSLLDRDNSGANVLTF; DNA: TGCGCCAGCAGCTTACTGGACAGGGACAACTCTGGGGCCAACGTCCTGACTTTC
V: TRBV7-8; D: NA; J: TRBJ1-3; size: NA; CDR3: CASSVDGDSGNTIYF; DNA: TGTGCCAGCAGCGTCGACGGCGACTCTGGAAACACCATATATTTT
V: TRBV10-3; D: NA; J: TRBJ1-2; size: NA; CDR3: CAISEGSSYGYTF; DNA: TGTGCCATCAGTGAAGGGTCTTCCTATGGCTACACCTTC
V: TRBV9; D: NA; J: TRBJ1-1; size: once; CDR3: CASSVGSGVTEAFF; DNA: TGTGCCAGCAGCGTTGGATCAGGGGTTACTGAAGCTTTCTTT
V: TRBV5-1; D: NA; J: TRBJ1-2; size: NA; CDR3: CASSFGANYGYTF; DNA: TGCGCCAGCAGCTTCGGGGCTAACTATGGCTACACCTTC
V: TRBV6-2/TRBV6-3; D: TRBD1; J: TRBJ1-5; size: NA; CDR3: CASSYGGQGGQPQHF; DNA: TGTGCCAGCAGTTACGGGGGACAGGGCGGTCAGCCCCAGCATTTT
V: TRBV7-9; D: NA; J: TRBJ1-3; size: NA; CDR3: CASSLADSGNTIYF; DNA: TGTGCCAGCAGCTTAGCAGACTCTGGAAACACCATATATTTT
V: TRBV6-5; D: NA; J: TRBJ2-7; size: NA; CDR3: CASKAGRSSYEQYF; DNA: TGTGCCAGCAAGGCGGGACGTAGCTCCTACGAGCAGTACTTC